Following are 27 T cell receptor beta chains from one sample sequenced in a study of blood T cell repertoires in COVID-19. TCRdb's copy holds only in-frame clones and misses some; the assay was immunoSEQ multiplex PCR. The table has some 90,000 clones, 65% to 90% seen once. Material for sequencing was peripheral blood. The receptors come from a man in his 70s with active or convalescent COVID-19.

The genes are TRBV6-5 and TRBJ2-5; D is unclear. Germline CDR1 reads MNHEY; CDR2 reads SVGAGI. The V gene lost 4 bases and the J gene lost 6 bases, with 9 bases spanning the gap. The length of the CDR3 is 12 residues. The CDR3 is CASSFVAKTQYF. DNA of the CDR3: TGTGCCAGCAGTTTCGTCGCGAAGACCCAGTACTTC.

By share, this clone ranks as medium-sized. The chain has TRBV18 and TRBJ2-3, with TRBD1 matching over 10 bases. This CDR3 contains 17 residues. CDR1 KGHSH and CDR2 LQKENI come from the germline V gene. V was clipped by 2 bases and J by 6 bases; unmatched bases: 11. CDR3 amino acids: CASSPIGTGASGDTQYF. Written as DNA, the CDR3 is TGTGCCAGCTCACCAATTGGGACAGGGGCCTCCGGGGATACGCAGTATTTT. Variable domain in full (rest from reference TRBV18 and TRBJ2-3): NAGVMQNPRHLVRRRGQEARLRCSPMKGHSHVYWYRQLPEEGLKFMVYLQKENIIDESGMPKERFSAEFPKEGPSILRIQQVVRGDSAAYFCASSPIGTGASGDTQYFGPGTRLTVL.

The J gene is TRBJ1-2, the V gene TRBV7-2; 8 nucleotides agree with TRBD1. The germline gives CDR1 SGHTA, CDR2 FQGNSA. The CDR3 has 15 residues. Unmatched junction bases numbered 5, after V lost 1 base and J lost 4 bases. CDR3 sequence reads: CASSLDTGGAYGYTF. CDR3 sequence (DNA): TGTGCCAGCAGCTTAGATACAGGGGGTGCCTATGGCTACACCTTC.

The rearrangement links TRBV10-3 to TRBJ1-2; 7 bases are shared with TRBD1. The V gene's germline CDR1 is ENHRY and CDR2 SYGVKD. There are 13 residues in the CDR3. V lost 2 bases, J lost 7 bases, and 4 bases stayed unmatched. The CDR3 loop is CAISEVGGSGYTF. DNA for the CDR3: TGTGCCATCAGTGAGGTAGGGGGCTCTGGCTACACCTTC.

The chain links TRBV27 to TRBJ2-2, with TRBD1 identical over 7 bases. Trimming cost V 7 bases and J 5 bases; bases outside gene matches: 10. Germline lookup yields CDR1 MNHEY and CDR2 SMNVEV (reference sequence). The CDR3 consists of 15 residues. The CDR3 loop reads CASKALTGLTGELFF. DNA for the CDR3: TGTGCCAGCAAAGCTTTGACAGGGTTGACCGGGGAGCTGTTTTTT.

This clone has just a few counts. The V call is TRBV11-2, the J call TRBJ2-3; weak D call: TRBD2 (6 bases). V was trimmed by 3 bases and J by 6 bases, leaving 10 bases between them. CDR1 and CDR2 from the germline V gene are SGHAT and FQNNGV. This CDR3 is built from 13 residues. In DNA, the CDR3 is TGTGCCAGCAGCTTGGCCCGGGGGGATACGCAGTATTTT. Its translation is CASSLARGDTQYF.

The chain uses TRBV5-8 and TRBJ1-2, with a possible D match to TRBD1 (5 bases). The CDR3 runs 11 residues. Germline V gives CDR1 SGHTS, CDR2 YDEGEE. Trimming cost V 6 bases and J 7 bases, with 10 bases left between them. CDR3 coding DNA: TGTGCCAGCACCCTAAGGGGTGGCTACACCTTC. Its protein product is CASTLRGGYTF.

This clone occurred once. The chain links TRBV6-5 to TRBJ1-6; D is possibly TRBD1 (5 bases). The CDR3 length is 14 residues. V lost 2 bases, J lost 8 bases, and 10 bases lay in between. Germline assignment: CDR1 MNHEY and CDR2 SVGAGI. Written as DNA, the CDR3 is TGTGCCAGCAGTTACCGTACGGGGGATTCACCCCTCCACTTT. This translates into CASSYRTGDSPLHF.

This clone showed up just a few times. The chain couples TRBV7-9 to TRBJ1-2; 7 bases agree with TRBD1. The CDR3 contains 12 residues. Trimming cost V 7 bases and J 10 bases; bases outside gene matches: 9. Germline V CDR1 and CDR2: SEHNR, FQNEAQ (reference sequence). The CDR3 DNA reads TGTGCCAGCACCTTGATCGGGACAGTCTACACCTTC. It translates to CASTLIGTVYTF.

This chain connects TRBV10-3 to TRBJ1-1; D not resolved. The ends were cut back, 8 bases at V and 0 bases at J, with 10 bases in the middle. The germline CDR1 and CDR2 sequences are ENHRY and SYGVKD. The CDR3 contains 13 residues. The CDR3 nucleotides read TGTGCCATCGCGCCAGGCTTGAACACTGAAGCTTTCTTT. Translation gives CAIAPGLNTEAFF.

CDR3 DNA sequence: TGTGCCAGCACCCAGGGGGCGGGTAATTCACCCCTCCACTTT. Translating gives CASTQGAGNSPLHF. V is TRBV27 and J is TRBJ1-6; 8 bases are shared with TRBD1. The trim removed 7 bases at V and 6 bases at J, leaving 5 bases unmatched. Germline CDR1 reads MNHEY; CDR2 reads SMNVEV (reference sequence). The CDR3 runs 14 residues.

The count of this clone is one. The V gene is TRBV2, the J gene TRBJ1-1; unclear D gene. Trimming cost V 6 bases and J 6 bases, with 11 bases left between them. The CDR3 length is 12 residues. From germline, CDR1 is SNHLY and CDR2 FYNNEI. CDR3 amino acids: CASRGGYPEAFF. Written as DNA, the CDR3 is TGTGCCAGCAGGGGAGGGTACCCTGAAGCTTTCTTT.

This clone was seen many times. The V call is TRBV4-3, the J call TRBJ1-1; TRBD1 is a possible D gene (5 bases). Germline V CDR1 and CDR2: LGHNA, YSLEER. Trimming took 0 bases from V and 2 from J, leaving 13 bases between them. This CDR3 has 16 amino acids. CDR3 loop: CASSQDRGGTNTEAFF. CDR3 nucleotides: TGCGCCAGCAGCCAAGATAGGGGAGGGACCAACACTGAAGCTTTCTTT.

The chain couples TRBV3-1 (or the pseudogene TRBV3-2) to TRBJ2-1, with TRBD2 matching over 15 bases. Losses at the gene ends were 4 bases for V and 10 bases for J; bases not matched to a gene: 2. From germline, CDR1 is LGHDT and CDR2 YNNKEL (reference sequence). This CDR3 comprises 14 residues. CDR3 sequence: CASSPGLAGGEQFF. The CDR3, as DNA: TGTGCCAGCAGCCCCGGACTAGCGGGGGGGGAGCAGTTCTTC.

The chain combines TRBV27 with TRBJ2-1; D is ambiguous. Trimming removed 2 bases from V and 5 bases from J, with 13 bases in between. The germline V gene encodes CDR1 MNHEY and CDR2 SMNVEV (reference sequence). The CDR3 is made up of 15 amino acids. CDR3 in amino acids: CASSLDRYYDNEQFF. The CDR3 DNA reads as TGTGCCAGCAGTTTAGACCGGTACTATGACAATGAGCAGTTCTTC.

The J gene is TRBJ2-1, the V gene TRBV4-2; 8 nucleotides agree with TRBD1. Germline CDR1 and CDR2: LGHNA and YNFKEQ. With V trimmed by 0 bases and J by 7 bases, 5 bases remained unmatched. This CDR3 has 15 amino acids. The CDR3 DNA reads TGTGCCAGCAGCCAAGAGACAGGGGTAAGGAATGAGCAGTTCTTC. This codes for CASSQETGVRNEQFF.

V gene TRBV6-6 combines with J gene TRBJ2-5, with TRBD2 matching over 11 bases. This CDR3 spans 16 amino acids. V was pared by 0 bases and J by 5 bases, with 5 bases of the junction left unmatched. The V gene's germline CDR1 is MNHNY and CDR2 SVGAGI (reference sequence). The CDR3 DNA follows: TGTGCCAGCAGTTACTCTAGCGGGGGGGGATCGGAGACCCAGTACTTC. Translating it yields CASSYSSGGGSETQYF.

This clone was detected only once. The chain has TRBV15 and TRBJ1-2; 8 nucleotides match TRBD1. Trimming cost V 4 bases and J 4 bases; bases outside gene matches: 2. Germline V gene data show CDR1 as LNHNV and CDR2 as YYDKDF (reference sequence). The CDR3 spans 13 residues. The CDR3 spells CATSNGQGYGYTF. The CDR3 bases are TGTGCCACCAGCAACGGACAGGGCTATGGCTACACCTTC.

The rearrangement links TRBV7-2 to TRBJ1-1; D gene ambiguous. V shed 2 bases and J shed 1 base, with 5 bases lying between them. CDR3 length equals 13 residues. CDR1 is SGHTA, CDR2 FQGNSA, per germline. As DNA, the CDR3 is TGTGCCAGCAGCTTACACTGGAACACTGAAGCTTTCTTT. Translated, it gives CASSLHWNTEAFF.

V gene TRBV14 combines with J gene TRBJ1-2; D remains unclear. CDR3 length: 12 residues. V was shortened by 0 bases and J by 4 bases, with 3 bases between the two germline ends. Germline V gene lookup returns CDR1 SGHDN and CDR2 FVKESK. The CDR3 DNA reads as TGTGCCAGCAGCCAAGACCGCTATGGCTACACCTTC. It is translated as CASSQDRYGYTF.

This clone occurred once. The V and J genes are TRBV5-1 and TRBJ1-3; perhaps TRBD1 as D (6 bases). V was cut by 2 bases and J by 0 bases, with 12 bases left in between. The length of the CDR3 is 16 residues. The V gene's germline CDR1 is SGHRS and CDR2 YFSETQ. The CDR3 region has the DNA TGCGCCAGCAGCTTAGCCGGACAGACCTCTGGAAACACCATATATTTT. It yields the protein CASSLAGQTSGNTIYF.

In this sample, this clone turned up once. The chain combines TRBV30 with TRBJ2-7; D is undetermined. Deletions cut 2 bases from V and 3 bases from J, with 5 bases between. The germline V gene encodes CDR1 GTSNPN and CDR2 SVGIG (reference sequence). The CDR3 sequence is 11 residues long. The CDR3 nucleotides read TGTGCCTGGAGTCAGAACTACGAGCAGTACTTC. Amino acid sequence: CAWSQNYEQYF.

This chain connects TRBV18 to TRBJ1-6; D may be TRBD1 (6 bases). Germline V gives CDR1 KGHSH, CDR2 LQKENI. This CDR3 contains 14 residues. V lost 3 bases, J lost 9 bases, and 12 bases lay in between. The CDR3 DNA reads as TGTGCCAGCTCACCGGGACACGTTTTTTCACCCCTCCACTTT. This sequence encodes CASSPGHVFSPLHF.

This chain connects TRBV7-8 to TRBJ1-1, with D unclear. Trimming cost V 1 base and J 0 bases, with 9 bases left between them. This CDR3 has 15 amino acids. Germline CDR1 reads SGHVS; CDR2 reads FQNEAQ. The CDR3 loop is CASSLVPGMNTEAFF. The CDR3 bases are TGTGCCAGCAGCTTAGTCCCGGGGATGAACACTGAAGCTTTCTTT.

The V call is TRBV2, the J call TRBJ1-6; 9 bases are shared with TRBD1. J gave up 2 bases and V 8 bases, and 4 bases lay outside the gene matches. Looked up from germline, CDR1 is SNHLY and CDR2 is FYNNEI. This CDR3 spans 15 amino acids. The CDR3 bases are TGTGCCAGCGAGGGACAGGGACCCTATAATTCACCCCTCCACTTT. Its protein product is CASEGQGPYNSPLHF. The full variable domain, its missing parts supplied by reference TRBV2 and TRBJ1-6, is EPEVTQTPSHQVTQMGQEVILRCVPISNHLYFYWYRQILGQKVEFLVSFYNNEISEKSEIFDDQFSVERPDGSNFTLKIRSTKLEDSAMYFCASEGQGPYNSPLHFGNGTRLTVT.

The gene calls are TRBV5-1 and TRBJ2-5, with TRBD2 matching 13 bases. V lost 0 bases to trimming and J lost 1 base; unmatched junction nucleotides: 3. The germline V gene has CDR1 SGHRS and CDR2 YFSETQ. The CDR3 consists of 17 residues. The CDR3 loop is CASSLVGTSGAQETQYF. The DNA of the CDR3 is TGCGCCAGCAGCTTGGTAGGGACTAGCGGGGCCCAAGAGACCCAGTACTTC.

Concerning this clone: The sample carries other DNA sequences with the same CDR3. The rearrangement links TRBV11-2 to TRBJ1-2; 7 bases align to TRBD1. The CDR3 extends over 12 amino acids. After removal of 5 bases from V and 8 bases from J, the junction contained 5 bases not matched to a gene. CDR1 and CDR2 from the germline V gene are SGHAT and FQNNGV. The chain's CDR3 is CASSPRDSGYTF. In DNA form, the CDR3 reads TGTGCCAGCAGCCCCCGGGACAGCGGCTACACCTTC.